The clone carrying this TCR gamma chain was seen only a few times. TCRdb's protein for this DNA is that of a much larger clone and differs from the translation at residue 6, likely a read error; the protein shown is the DNA translation. CDR3 length: 13 amino acids. From germline, CDR1 is GITISATS and CDR2 ISYDGTV (reference sequence). J lost 1 base, V lost 5 bases, and 5 bases had no gene match. This specimen comes from a study of γδ T cells in repeated Plasmodium falciparum infection. Study summary: Over roughly 600 days, donors received four mosquito-bite P. falciparum NF54 infections. Timepoints: baseline, immediately before selected infections, and 21 days after every infection. Malian samples came from no-transmission periods or across acute febrile malaria episodes.

Flow sorting of PBMC yielded separate Vgamma9/Vdelta2+ and Vdelta2-negative gammadelta T cell populations for bulk repertoire analysis. Both TRG and TRD chains were sequenced from each sorted sample. TCRdb used CATT to re-call clones from the multiplex PCR reads. The sample has more than 12,000 gamma-chain clones, roughly 1.7% seen once. The sequence derives from a pool of human donors (malaria-infected and uninfected, not separated). The V call is TRGV9, the J call TRGJ1 or TRGJ2. Material: gamma-delta T cells from blood. The CDR3 loop is CALWGNNYYKKLF. The CDR3 DNA reads TGTGCCTTGTGGGGGAATAATTATTATAAGAAACTCTTT.